This entry features one T cell receptor beta chain sequence. The target antigen is unknown. Time point here: newly diagnosed GD, antithyroid drugs for less than 3 months. There was RNA extracted from PBMCs, and the TCR library was made from it. This sample is drawn from a study of regulatory T cells in long-lasting Graves disease. Study-level results: Persistent disease was characterized by preferential usage of TRBV28, TRBJ1-2 and TRBJ2-5. The analysis examined peripheral blood only and excluded thyroid tissue.

Assembly of TCR beta libraries relied on iRepertoire HTBI primers together with Arm-PCR of CDR3 regions. A single record per CDR3 protein comes from TCRdb applying MiXCR to the multiplex PCR reads. The data contain about 530,000 distinct CDR3 sequences, about 16% of them singletons. The ends were cut back, 4 bases at V and 2 bases at J, with 12 bases in the middle. Germline assignment: CDR1 SGHVS and CDR2 FQNEAQ. CDR3 length equals 14 residues. The sample also formed part of further work on T cells in Graves' hyperthyroidism and ophthalmopathy.

The gene calls are TRBV7-8 and TRBJ2-7; D may be TRBD1 (6 bases). This receptor was obtained from a woman aged 35-60 years with Graves disease. The source material was peripheral blood mononuclear cells (PBMCs), sampled at new diagnosis, from a patient treated with antithyroid drugs. The CDR3 DNA reads TGTGCCAGCAGCTCCTACAGGGCCCCCTACGAGCAGTACTTC. Residues: CASSSYRAPYEQYF. The full variable domain, rest sourced from reference TRBV7-8 and TRBJ2-7, is GAGVSQSPRYKVAKRGQDVALRCDPISGHVSLFWYQQALGQGPEFLTYFQNEAQLDKSGLPSDRFFAERPEGSVSTLKIQRTQQEDSAVYLCASSSYRAPYEQYFGPGTRLTVT.